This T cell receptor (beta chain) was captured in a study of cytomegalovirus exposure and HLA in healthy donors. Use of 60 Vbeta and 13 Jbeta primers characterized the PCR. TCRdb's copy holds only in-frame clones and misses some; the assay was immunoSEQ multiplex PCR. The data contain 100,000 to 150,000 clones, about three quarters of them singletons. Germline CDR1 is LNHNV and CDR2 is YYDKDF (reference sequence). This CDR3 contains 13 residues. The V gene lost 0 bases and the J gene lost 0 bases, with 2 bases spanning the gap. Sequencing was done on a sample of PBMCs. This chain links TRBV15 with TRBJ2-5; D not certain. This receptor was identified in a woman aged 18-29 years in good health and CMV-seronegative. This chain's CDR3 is CATSRDNQETQYF. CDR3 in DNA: TGTGCCACCAGCAGAGACAACCAAGAGACCCAGTACTTC.